These T cell receptor beta chains were read from a single sample in a study of human T cells and chemical hapten exposure. TCRdb used MiXCR to reprocess the RACE reads, holding one entry per CDR3 protein. The sample carries just over 350,000 distinct CDR3 sequences, about 6% recorded once. Sequenced here: whole blood, sampled in connection with sensitization to the hapten diphenylcyclopropenone (DPC). These receptors were obtained from a woman aged 18-29 years with alopecia areata. Some clones in this sample may be carry-over from other donors' samples. CDR3s include the opening cysteine and the closing phenylalanine or tryptophan. Clone size is given for some rows only: seen once, a few or many times, or a class if the clone is expanded.

>TRBV5-1|TRBJ1-4|many
CASSLAGGFEEKLFF
>TRBV7-9|TRBJ2-7|.
CASSLEYGGSEQYF
>TRBV11-2|TRBJ1-1|many
CASSLSDVGGGTEAFF
>TRBV7-3|TRBJ2-1|few
CASSLPTGAYNEQFF
>TRBV6-1|TRBJ1-5|many
CASSDSLPQHF
>TRBV27|TRBJ1-2|few
CASRPTGAHNYGYTF
>TRBV10-3|TRBJ1-3|.
CAISNASYGNTIYF
>TRBV2|TRBJ2-5|.
CASTRDYSETQYF
>TRBV6-2/TRBV6-3|TRBJ1-5|.
CAASRANQPQHF
>TRBV28|TRBJ1-1|many
CASSFPRGNEAFF
>TRBV7-2|TRBJ2-5|.
CASSLDMQTQYF
>TRBV6-5|TRBJ1-2|.
CASSYDGVDYGYTF
>TRBV4-2|TRBJ2-7|.
CASSQEREGFYEQYF
>TRBV5-4|TRBJ2-6|once
CASSPPETGANVLTF
>TRBV4-1|TRBJ1-5|.
CASSQGRTGGNQPQHF
>TRBV5-6|TRBJ1-1|.
CASSLAYDSDTEAFF
>TRBV11-2|TRBJ2-1|.
CASSPAGAGGHNEQFF
>TRBV20-1|TRBJ2-7|few
CSASSVSGGPSSYEQYF
>TRBV5-1|TRBJ1-4|many
CASSLGGQPNEKLFF
>TRBV4-2|TRBJ1-5|.
CASSHDKGEPQHF
>TRBV5-4|TRBJ1-4|many
CASSPGPFNEKLFF
>TRBV7-2|TRBJ2-1|few
CASSLVAGGSYNEQFF
>TRBV12-3/TRBV12-4|TRBJ2-2|few
CASSPTSPRELFF
>TRBV7-6|TRBJ2-1|many
CASSPGASGGYNEQFF
>TRBV14|TRBJ2-1|.
CEWASTSGGAVDEQFF
>TRBV12-3/TRBV12-4|TRBJ1-4|many
CASSASGVGGEKLFF
>TRBV27|TRBJ2-5|few
CASSWTSGGSETQYF
>TRBV6-1|TRBJ1-6|few
CASSEWRGQQNSPLHF
>TRBV6-6|TRBJ2-1|many
CASSRGTSGGNEQFF
>TRBV18|TRBJ1-5|few
CASSEFSAVGNQPQHF
>TRBV15|TRBJ2-7|few
CATSERQHQYF
>TRBV18|TRBJ1-2|.
CASSPPWEVYGYTF
>TRBV9|TRBJ1-1|many
CASSARQLGHTEAFF
>TRBV6-2/TRBV6-3|TRBJ1-1|many
CASSYPPGRPTEAFF
>TRBV2|TRBJ1-1|many
CASKRTDQGANTEAFF
>TRBV5-1|TRBJ1-4|few
CASSTRRGEGTNEKLFF
>TRBV5-6|TRBJ2-3|.
CASSSLAGKINTQYF
>TRBV6-2/TRBV6-3|TRBJ2-7|many
CASKRRTPHEQYF
>TRBV28|TRBJ1-5|many
CASSNSIGGNQPQHF
>TRBV6-5|TRBJ2-3|few
CASSYRGPKLAGGRVDTQYF
>TRBV5-1|TRBJ1-4|.
CASSSGTASNEKLFF
>TRBV25-1|TRBJ1-2|few
CASSEYGGGTDRGYTF
>TRBV27|TRBJ1-6|.
CASSNPPDRNSPLHF
>TRBV12-3/TRBV12-4|TRBJ2-4|many
CASSPALGIQYF